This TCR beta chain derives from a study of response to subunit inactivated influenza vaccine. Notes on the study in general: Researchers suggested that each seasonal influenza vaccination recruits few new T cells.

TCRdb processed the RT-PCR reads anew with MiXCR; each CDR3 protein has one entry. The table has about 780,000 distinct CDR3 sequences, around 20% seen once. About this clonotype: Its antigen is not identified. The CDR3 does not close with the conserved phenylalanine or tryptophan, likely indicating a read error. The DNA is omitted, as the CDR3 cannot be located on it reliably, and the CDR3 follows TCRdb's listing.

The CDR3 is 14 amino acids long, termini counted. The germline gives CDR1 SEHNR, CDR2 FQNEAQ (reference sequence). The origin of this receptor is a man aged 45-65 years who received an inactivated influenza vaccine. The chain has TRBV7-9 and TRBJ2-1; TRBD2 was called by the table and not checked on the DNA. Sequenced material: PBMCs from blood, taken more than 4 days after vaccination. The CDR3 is CASSLAELAAFTAV.